This TCR beta chain was sequenced in a study of TIL therapy for anti-PD-1-resistant metastatic lung cancer. The wider study: Tumor harvest preceded PD-1/PD-L1 blockade, followed by nivolumab treatment. Tumors had a median PD-L1 proportion score of roughly 5.7%.

This sample's time point: pre-treatment sample, taken before nivolumab and TIL therapy. Enrollment ran from late 2017 to early 2020. Points from the study as a whole: The cohort had more treatment-naive, never-smoker and oncogene-addicted patients than typical.

For this clone: Antigen specificity is unknown.

This CDR3 has 14 amino acids. V lost 0 bases and J lost 1, with 8 bases in between. Germline V gives CDR1 SGDLS, CDR2 YYNGEE. The immunoSEQ assay was v3. Here immunoSEQ multiplex PCR was the method, and the copy in TCRdb shows in-frame clones only, minus some. This sample has 20,000 to 25,000 clones; under 80% occur once, and the top ten carry less than 8.5%. V gene TRBV9 combines with J gene TRBJ2-7; unclear D gene. This sequence was found in a person aged 25 to 79 with non-small cell lung cancer. The material was blood, obtained at baseline. This chain's CDR3 is CASSVGHVSYEQYF. CDR3 sequence (DNA): TGTGCCAGCAGCGTAGGCCACGTTTCCTACGAGCAGTACTTC.